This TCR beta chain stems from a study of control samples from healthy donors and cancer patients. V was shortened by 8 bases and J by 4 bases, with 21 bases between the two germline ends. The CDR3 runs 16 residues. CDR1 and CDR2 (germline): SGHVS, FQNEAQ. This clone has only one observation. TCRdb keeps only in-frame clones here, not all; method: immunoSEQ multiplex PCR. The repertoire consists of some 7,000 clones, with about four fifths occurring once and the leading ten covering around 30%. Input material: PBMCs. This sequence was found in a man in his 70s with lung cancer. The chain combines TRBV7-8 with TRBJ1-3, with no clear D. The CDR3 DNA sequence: TGTGCCAGCGCGCCCAAGCTTACTAATTTCGGAAACACCATATATTTT. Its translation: CASAPKLTNFGNTIYF. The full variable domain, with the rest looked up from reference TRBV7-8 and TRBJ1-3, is GAGVSQSPRYKVAKRGQDVALRCDPISGHVSLFWYQQALGQGPEFLTYFQNEAQLDKSGLPSDRFFAERPEGSVSTLKIQRTQQEDSAVYLCASAPKLTNFGNTIYFGEGSWLTVV.